A single sample is the source of the 10 T cell receptor beta chains below, sequenced in a study of blood T cell repertoires in COVID-19. The repertoire was sequenced with immunoSEQ multiplex PCR; TCRdb's copy has only in-frame clones and lacks some. This table holds 300,000 to 450,000 clones, 70% to 90% found once. The sequencing input was peripheral blood. These TCRs come from a young woman with COVID-19, enrolled during active disease.

This rearrangement joins TRBV11-2 to TRBJ2-1, with TRBD2 matching over 13 bases. This CDR3 region has 15 residues. The germline V gene has CDR1 SGHAT and CDR2 FQNNGV. The trim removed 1 base at V and 10 bases at J, leaving 4 bases unmatched. The CDR3 DNA follows: TGTGCCAGCAGCTTAGTAGTACTAGCGGGGGGGGAGCAGTTCTTC. Residues: CASSLVVLAGGEQFF.

The chain links TRBV15 to TRBJ2-3, with 7 bases that match TRBD1. Looked up from germline, CDR1 is LNHNV and CDR2 is YYDKDF (reference sequence). The CDR3 totals 15 residues. Losses at the gene ends were 5 bases for V and 3 bases for J; bases not matched to a gene: 8. The CDR3 spells CATSPRDRETDTQYF. The CDR3 nucleotides read TGTGCCACCAGCCCCCGGGACAGAGAGACAGATACGCAGTATTTT.

This clone was found once. The V call is TRBV9, the J call TRBJ2-1; 7 nucleotides line up with TRBD2. This CDR3 comprises 14 residues. V shed 3 bases, J shed 4 bases, and the junction held 4 bases outside the gene matches. The V gene's germline CDR1 is SGDLS and CDR2 YYNGEE. The CDR3 sequence: CASSDRGDYNEQFF. CDR3 nucleotide sequence: TGTGCCAGCAGCGACCGGGGGGATTACAATGAGCAGTTCTTC.

The V call is TRBV6-1, the J call TRBJ2-2; 8 bases are a match to TRBD1. In germline, CDR1 is MNHNS, CDR2 SASEGT. The trim removed 2 bases at V and 1 base at J, leaving 3 bases unmatched. The CDR3 is 16 residues long. The CDR3 loop reads CASSELGTGNTGELFF. CDR3 DNA sequence: TGTGCCAGCAGTGAATTAGGGACAGGGAACACCGGGGAGCTGTTTTTT.

The gene calls are TRBV7-2 and TRBJ2-5; 8 positions agree with TRBD2. The V gene end was trimmed by 3 bases and the J gene end by 4 bases; junction bases not matched to a gene: 7. The CDR3 runs to 15 residues. Germline V gene data show CDR1 as SGHTA and CDR2 as FQGNSA. CDR3 sequence (DNA): TGTGCCAGCAGCTTCGGACTAGCCGGGGGAGAGACCCAGTACTTC. This sequence encodes CASSFGLAGGETQYF.

The gene calls are TRBV19 and TRBJ1-1, with D possibly being TRBD1 (5 bases). The germline CDR1 and CDR2 sequences are LNHDA and SQIVND (reference sequence). The CDR3 has 14 amino acids. The V end was cut by 7 bases, the J end by 4 bases, with 16 bases between. CDR3 loop: CASIPAGSGTEAFF. CDR3 DNA: TGTGCCAGTATCCCAGCAGGGTCGGGCACTGAAGCTTTCTTT.

This chain uses TRBV27 with TRBJ2-1, with a weak D call TRBD2 (5 bases). The CDR3 sequence is 18 residues long. Germline loops: CDR1 MNHEY, CDR2 SMNVEV (reference sequence). With 2 bases removed from V and 2 bases from J, the gap between germline ends came to 19 bases. The CDR3 loop reads CASSLGPLWSGTYNEQFF. As DNA, the CDR3 is TGTGCCAGCAGTTTAGGCCCCCTCTGGAGCGGAACCTACAATGAGCAGTTCTTC.

V usage is TRBV5-1 and J usage is TRBJ2-1; 8 bases are a match to TRBD2. This CDR3 comprises 16 residues. Looked up from germline, CDR1 is SGHRS and CDR2 is YFSETQ. Trimming cost V 1 base and J 3 bases; bases outside gene matches: 6. In nucleotides, the CDR3 is TGCGCCAGCAGCTTGACCACTAGCGGATACTACAATGAGCAGTTCTTC. Protein: CASSLTTSGYYNEQFF.

This clone was recorded once. V and J are TRBV30 and TRBJ1-2; no definite D call. The length of the CDR3 is 12 residues. The ends were cut back, 1 base at V and 2 bases at J, with 5 bases in the middle. Germline-derived CDR1 and CDR2 are GTSNPN and SVGIG (reference sequence). For the CDR3, the DNA is TGTGCCTGGAGTGGGCAGAACTATGGCTACACCTTC. It specifies CAWSGQNYGYTF.

V and J are TRBV7-9 and TRBJ2-7; tentatively, D is TRBD2 (7 bases). This CDR3 has 14 residues. Germline V gene data show CDR1 as SEHNR and CDR2 as FQNEAQ (reference sequence). Trimming cost V 5 bases and J 2 bases, with 13 bases left between them. The CDR3 reads CASSLNGGPYEQYV. In nucleotides, the CDR3 is TGTGCCAGCAGCCTGAACGGGGGGCCCTACGAGCAGTACGTC.